These 10 T cell receptor beta chains were sequenced from one sample in a study of shared clonotypes between healthy human individuals. TCRdb's table, derived via immunoSEQ multiplex PCR, lists solely in-frame clones and lacks some. The data show about 750,000 clones, with around 93% seen just once and approximately 25% held by the top ten. Naive CD8 cells lacked CD45RO, underwent positive selection for CCR7 and left out terminally differentiated effector memory CD45RA+ cells. The sequenced material came from naive CD8+ T cells sorted from blood. All receptors derive from a man under 40 in good health.

Turning to this clone: Other DNA sequences of this sample code for an identical CDR3. The rearrangement joins TRBV6-5 to TRBJ2-1, with D uncertain. CDR1 is MNHEY, CDR2 SVGAGI, per germline. The CDR3 spans 11 residues. Trimming took 5 bases from V and 6 from J, leaving 5 bases between them. The CDR3 coding sequence is TGTGCCAGCAGTCTCGGCAATGAGCAGTTCTTC. It yields the protein CASSLGNEQFF.

Only one count was recorded for this clone. The genes are TRBV4-1 and TRBJ2-1; 7 bases align to TRBD2. Germline loops: CDR1 MGHRA, CDR2 YSYEKL. V gave up 3 bases and J gave up 2 bases; unmatched junction bases: 7. This CDR3 contains 16 residues. The chain's CDR3 is CASSHQLANTYNEQFF. In DNA, the CDR3 is TGCGCCAGCAGCCACCAACTAGCGAACACCTACAATGAGCAGTTCTTC.

V is TRBV11-2 and J is TRBJ2-3, with 12 positions matching TRBD2. Looked up from germline, CDR1 is SGHAT and CDR2 is FQNNGV. This CDR3 spans 18 amino acids. Losses at the gene ends were 5 bases for V and 0 bases for J; bases not matched to a gene: 9. The CDR3 is CASSRALAGGLSTDTQYF. The CDR3 DNA reads TGTGCCAGCAGCCGAGCACTAGCGGGAGGTCTTAGCACAGATACGCAGTATTTT.

The V and J genes are TRBV28 and TRBJ2-7, with D tentatively TRBD1 (5 bases). V was clipped by 6 bases and J by 2 bases, with 14 bases between them. Germline V CDR1 and CDR2: MDHEN, SYDVKM. This CDR3 comprises 14 residues. The CDR3 coding sequence is TGTGCCAGCAGCCTAAGGGGCGGTGCCTACGAGCAGTACTTC. It specifies CASSLRGGAYEQYF.

This chain connects TRBV5-6 to TRBJ2-1, with TRBD1 matching over 7 bases. The CDR3 extends over 16 amino acids. V shed 7 bases and J 1 base; nucleotides not matched to a gene: 11. Per the germline V gene, CDR1 is SGHDT and CDR2 is YYEEEE. The CDR3 here is CASAQSGTASYNEQFF. Written as DNA, the CDR3 is TGTGCCAGCGCCCAATCCGGGACAGCTTCCTACAATGAGCAGTTCTTC.

This chain connects TRBV5-5 to TRBJ2-1; 10 bases are a match to TRBD2. The germline V gene encodes CDR1 SGHKS and CDR2 YYEKEE (reference sequence). The V segment lost 0 bases and the J segment 13 bases; nucleotides outside the gene matches: 4. The CDR3 spans 13 residues. CDR3 loop: CASSLGGLAEQFF. CDR3 coding DNA: TGTGCCAGCAGCTTGGGAGGACTAGCGGAACAGTTCTTC.

The chain has TRBV9 and TRBJ2-1; D may be TRBD2 (6 bases). Germline assignment: CDR1 SGDLS and CDR2 YYNGEE. Trimming took 4 bases from V and 6 from J, leaving 23 bases between them. This CDR3 comprises 17 residues. In DNA, the CDR3 is TGTGCCAGCAGCCCTCATTCACGGTACTCGCGGGGCAATGAGCAGTTCTTC. Translation: CASSPHSRYSRGNEQFF.

This clone was seen once. The chain is built from TRBV5-3 and TRBJ1-1, with TRBD1 identical over 7 bases. TRBV5-3 is noted as an ORF with a role that remains uncertain. CDR3 size: 12 residues. Trimming at V came to 10 bases and at J to 1 base, leaving 4 bases not matched to a gene. The CDR3 loop is CAAHRGNTEAFF. CDR3 DNA sequence: TGTGCCGCTCACAGGGGGAACACTGAAGCTTTCTTT.

The gene calls are TRBV7-9 and TRBJ2-7; 8 nucleotides align to TRBD1. The CDR3 runs 14 residues. V was clipped by 2 bases and J by 5 bases; unmatched bases: 5. The germline V gene has CDR1 SEHNR and CDR2 FQNEAQ (reference sequence). The CDR3 DNA is TGTGCCAGCAGCTTAAAGAACAGGGGGGACGAGCAGTACTTC. This gives the protein CASSLKNRGDEQYF.

The chain recombines TRBV29-1 with TRBJ1-2, with D possibly being TRBD1 (6 bases). This CDR3 region has 12 residues. The V end was cut by 4 bases, the J end by 5 bases, with 11 bases between. The germline V gene encodes CDR1 SQVTM and CDR2 ANQGSEA. Written as DNA, the CDR3 is TGCAGCGTTGTGGCAGGGGAATATGGCTACACCTTC. This sequence encodes CSVVAGEYGYTF.